Presented here are 17 T cell receptor beta chains from one specimen sequenced in a study of T cell changes during pregnancy in multiple sclerosis. The data were produced by immunoSEQ multiplex PCR, yet TCRdb's version contains in-frame clones alone and is incomplete. Of tens of thousands of clones listed, 92% are singletons. The sample here was CD4+ T cells from peripheral blood mononuclear cells, taken after pregnancy. Every receptor here comes from a female donor with multiple sclerosis, enrolled in a pregnancy study.

The rearrangement links TRBV9 to TRBJ1-6, with D maybe TRBD1 (5 bases). The V gene's germline CDR1 is SGDLS and CDR2 YYNGEE. The CDR3 totals 15 residues. With 4 bases removed from V and 5 bases from J, the gap between germline ends came to 13 bases. The CDR3 coding sequence is TGTGCCAGCAGCACCTCAGGGTTGAATAATTCACCCCTCCACTTT. Its translation is CASSTSGLNNSPLHF.

This chain links TRBV7-6 with TRBJ2-7; 11 bases are shared with TRBD1. V shed 5 bases and J 6 bases; nucleotides not matched to a gene: 6. This CDR3 has 14 amino acids. Germline V CDR1 and CDR2: SGHVS, FNYEAQ. The CDR3 reads CASSPADRGPEQYF. The CDR3 DNA is TGTGCCAGCAGCCCCGCGGACAGGGGGCCCGAGCAGTACTTC. The full variable domain, rest sourced from reference TRBV7-6 and TRBJ2-7, is GAGVSQSPRYKVTKRGQDVALRCDPISGHVSLYWYRQALGQGPEFLTYFNYEAQQDKSGLPNDRFSAERPEGSISTLTIQRTEQRDSAMYRCASSPADRGPEQYFGPGTRLTVT.

This clone was counted a single time. V and J are TRBV19 and TRBJ1-1; no definite D call. Trimming removed 3 bases from V and 3 bases from J, with 11 bases in between. Germline V lookup: CDR1 LNHDA, CDR2 SQIVND (reference sequence). The CDR3 is 14 amino acids. The CDR3 loop reads CASSINAADTEAFF. CDR3 sequence (DNA): TGTGCCAGTAGTATCAACGCAGCGGACACTGAAGCTTTCTTT.

J is TRBJ1-6 and V is TRBV7-2; TRBD1 agrees at 12 bases. J gave up 9 bases and V 3 bases, and 6 bases lay outside the gene matches. The germline CDR1 and CDR2 sequences are SGHTA and FQGNSA. The CDR3 spans 16 residues. Here the CDR3 reads CASSLGQGASISPLHF. The CDR3 DNA follows: TGTGCCAGCAGCTTGGGACAGGGGGCTAGTATTTCACCCCTCCACTTT. The full variable domain, completed using reference TRBV7-2 and TRBJ1-6, is GAGVSQSPSNKVTEKGKDVELRCDPISGHTALYWYRQSLGQGLEFLIYFQGNSAPDKSGLPSDRFSAERTGGSVSTLTIQRTQQEDSAVYLCASSLGQGASISPLHFGNGTRLTVT.

V usage is TRBV6-5 and J usage is TRBJ1-3; D unresolved. The CDR3 has 14 amino acids. The germline V and J ends were trimmed by 6 bases and 2 bases, with 11 bases remaining between them. Germline V gives CDR1 MNHEY, CDR2 SVGAGI. In DNA form, the CDR3 reads TGTGCCAGCAGGCAAACCTATACTGGAAACACCATATATTTT. This gives the protein CASRQTYTGNTIYF.

The CDR3 nucleotides are TGTGCCAGCAGCGTAGCGGCTCAGGGTGATGGCTACACCTTC. Translating it yields CASSVAAQGDGYTF. This chain joins TRBV9 and TRBJ1-2, with D possibly TRBD1 on 5 matching bases. Looked up from germline, CDR1 is SGDLS and CDR2 is YYNGEE. The V end lost 0 bases, the J end lost 6 bases, and 12 bases lay between the germline ends. CDR3 length equals 14 residues.

CDR3 sequence: CASSEQGARSGNTIYF. Written as DNA, the CDR3 is TGTGCCAGCAGTGAACAGGGGGCGCGGTCTGGAAACACCATATATTTT. This rearrangement joins TRBV6-1 to TRBJ1-3, with 8 positions matching TRBD1. Trimming at V came to 2 bases and at J to 1 base, leaving 4 bases not matched to a gene. The CDR3 runs to 16 residues. CDR1 is MNHNS and CDR2 is SASEGT in the germline V gene.

This chain joins TRBV9 and TRBJ1-6, with a tentative D call TRBD1 (5 bases). Germline V gives CDR1 SGDLS, CDR2 YYNGEE. Trimming pared 1 base from V and 5 bases from J, leaving 19 bases between. This CDR3 region has 18 residues. CDR3 nucleotides: TGTGCCAGCAGCGTAAGTGCTGGTGGTTGGGGCAATAATTCACCCCTCCACTTT. Translation gives CASSVSAGGWGNNSPLHF.

The genes are TRBV5-1 and TRBJ2-1; D is perhaps TRBD1 (5 bases). The germline gives CDR1 SGHRS, CDR2 YFSETQ. The CDR3 spans 15 residues. The V and J ends lost 2 bases and 0 bases respectively, with 9 bases between them. As DNA, the CDR3 is TGCGCCAGCAGCTTCGAGACAGCCTCCTACAATGAGCAGTTCTTC. Translated: CASSFETASYNEQFF.

The V call is TRBV11-3, the J call TRBJ2-1; TRBD2 aligns across 10 bases. Germline V lookup: CDR1 SGHNT, CDR2 YENEEA. With V trimmed by 5 bases and J by 2 bases, 3 bases remained unmatched. The CDR3 runs to 15 residues. The CDR3: CASSPGTSAYNEQFF. DNA for the CDR3: TGTGCCAGCAGCCCCGGGACTAGCGCCTACAATGAGCAGTTCTTC.

The chain recombines TRBV27 with TRBJ1-1, with a possible D match to TRBD1 (5 bases). V was shortened by 4 bases and J by 4 bases, with 16 bases between the two germline ends. This CDR3 is 15 amino acids long. Germline V CDR1 and CDR2: MNHEY, SMNVEV (reference sequence). CDR3 sequence: CASSSMQGYGTEAFF. DNA of the CDR3: TGTGCCAGCAGTTCAATGCAGGGCTACGGCACTGAAGCTTTCTTT.

This clone appeared once. This chain connects TRBV5-4 to TRBJ1-2; D call uncertain. From germline, CDR1 is SGHNT and CDR2 YYREEE (reference sequence). This CDR3 has 17 residues. Trimming removed 0 bases from V and 0 bases from J, with 15 bases in between. CDR3 in DNA: TGTGCCAGCAGCTTGGTATTACTGAGCAAAGCTAACTATGGCTACACCTTC. It translates to CASSLVLLSKANYGYTF.

This clone has a single count. The CDR3 sequence: CASSDRNFGQPQHF. The DNA of the CDR3 is TGTGCCAGCAGTGACAGGAACTTTGGTCAGCCCCAGCATTTT. The genes are TRBV6-1 and TRBJ1-5; D is uncertain. The germline V gene has CDR1 MNHNS and CDR2 SASEGT. Trimming took off 3 bases at V and 6 bases at J, with 12 bases between the two ends. This CDR3 region has 14 residues.

This CDR3 is CASSRDIQVQEQFF. CDR3 bases: TGTGCCAGCAGTCGGGACATTCAAGTGCAGGAGCAGTTCTTC. V and J are TRBV6-5 and TRBJ2-1; perhaps TRBD1 as D (6 bases). CDR3 length: 14 residues. Trimming took 5 bases from V and 10 from J, leaving 18 bases between them. Germline V gives CDR1 MNHEY, CDR2 SVGAGI.

The chain links TRBV11-3 to TRBJ2-3; D unresolved. The germline V and J ends were trimmed by 5 bases and 1 base, with 10 bases remaining between them. Germline-derived CDR1 and CDR2 are SGHNT and YENEEA. The CDR3 loop spans 14 amino acids. This CDR3 is CASSLLAGTDTQYF. The CDR3 coding sequence is TGTGCCAGCAGCCTTCTGGCGGGCACAGATACGCAGTATTTT.

The gene calls are TRBV6-5 and TRBJ2-3; perhaps TRBD2 as D (6 bases). There are 15 residues in the CDR3. Trimming shortened V by 10 bases and J by 5 bases, and 22 bases separated the two germline ends. Germline V gene sequence: CDR1 MNHEY, CDR2 SVGAGI. CDR3 sequence (DNA): TGTGCCACCAGGCGGGAAGGGTACGGGGGAGATACGCAGTATTTT. This gives the protein CATRREGYGGDTQYF.

This clone was counted between two and nine times. The J gene is TRBJ1-1, the V gene TRBV10-1, with 8 bases matching TRBD1. Germline CDR1 reads WNHNN; CDR2 reads SYGVQD (reference sequence). V dropped 0 bases and J dropped 0; count of bases not matched to a gene: 0. The CDR3 spans 15 residues. CDR3: CASSESDRVNTEAFF. CDR3 in DNA: TGCGCCAGCAGTGAGTCGGACAGGGTGAACACTGAAGCTTTCTTT.